Given below is one T cell receptor beta chain in context. This specimen belongs to a study of blood T cell repertoires in COVID-19. Study-wide background: Sites across the United States, Italy and Spain contributed samples from acute and convalescent COVID-19. T cells, B-cell-depleted T cells, or PBMCs supplied cDNA or gDNA.

The length of the CDR3 is 14 residues. The V gene end was trimmed by 4 bases and the J gene end by 6 bases; junction bases not matched to a gene: 6. Per germline, CDR1 SNHLY and CDR2 FYNNEI. Source study methods: Reference gene primer amplification in the assay estimated nucleated cell counts. Generated by immunoSEQ multiplex PCR, the TCRdb table keeps only in-frame clones and is missing some. For V, J and clone size, that table is used; D and trimming come from the DNA. The data contain a few hundred thousand clones, 88% of them singletons. V usage is TRBV2 and J usage is TRBJ2-1; 7 nucleotides match TRBD2. The receptor was derived from a woman aged 35 to 49 who had recovered from COVID-19. The sample was peripheral blood. The DNA of the CDR3 is TGTGCCAGCAGTGGATGGCGGGGGAGCAATGAGCAGTTCTTC. Amino acid sequence: CASSGWRGSNEQFF.